This paragraph reports one TCR beta chain. No antigen is known for it. This entry is derived from a study of vaccination and CD4 T cells after COVID-19. Overall study findings and caveats: Convalescent patients had a median around 89% of reactive clones appearing only post-vaccination. Convalescent patients had 304 of 307 vaccine-specific clones showing spike mono-reactivity.

The V gene's germline CDR1 is MNHNS and CDR2 SASEGT. V lost 6 bases, J lost 2 bases, and 16 bases lay in between. This CDR3 is built from 15 residues. As for treatment: roughly 10-day PBMC culture with coronavirus spike peptide pools or control peptides (ViraFEST assay). Researchers used the Oncomine TCR Beta short-read assay to sequence DNA from cultured CD4+ T cells. TCRdb analysed the PCR reads with MiXCR anew, one entry per CDR3 protein. The sample holds tens of thousands of distinct CDR3 sequences, about 64% seen once. The rearrangement uses TRBV6-1 and TRBJ2-5, with D maybe TRBD1 (6 bases). The TCR was taken from a human donor who received a COVID-19 vaccine. The input for sequencing was CD4+ T cells from blood, cultured in vitro, taken after SARS-CoV-2 vaccination. The CDR3 coding sequence is TGTGCCAGCAGCCAAGACAGGATTCAACAAGAGACCCAGTACTTC. Translation: CASSQDRIQQETQYF.